The 2 T cell receptor beta chains given below trace back to one sample, sequenced in a study of identical twins. TCRdb re-derived calls from the 5' RACE reads in MiXCR, one entry per CDR3 protein. The sample includes roughly 1.6 million distinct CDR3 sequences, roughly 35% seen only once; the top ten take about 0.27%. Sample: cord blood. The receptors originated from a newborn girl in good health.

This clonotype was counted between two and nine times. The V and J genes are TRBV30 and TRBJ1-1, with a weak D call TRBD1 (5 bases). With 5 bases removed from V and 1 base from J, the gap between germline ends came to 5 bases. Germline CDR1 GTSNPN, CDR2 SVGIG (reference sequence). The CDR3 contains 11 residues. CDR3 nucleotides: TGTGCCTGGGACAGGAACACTGAAGCTTTCTTT. Translated: CAWDRNTEAFF.

This clonotype was found a few times. The V call is TRBV12-5, the J call TRBJ2-1, with 7 bases lining up with TRBD2. With V trimmed by 0 bases and J by 0 bases, 11 bases remained unmatched. This CDR3 is 19 amino acids long. Germline CDR1 is LGHNT and CDR2 is FRNRAP. Here the CDR3 reads CASGLVVDGGTDSYNEQFF. The CDR3 DNA reads as TGTGCTAGTGGTTTGGTAGTGGACGGGGGGACCGACTCCTACAATGAGCAGTTCTTC.